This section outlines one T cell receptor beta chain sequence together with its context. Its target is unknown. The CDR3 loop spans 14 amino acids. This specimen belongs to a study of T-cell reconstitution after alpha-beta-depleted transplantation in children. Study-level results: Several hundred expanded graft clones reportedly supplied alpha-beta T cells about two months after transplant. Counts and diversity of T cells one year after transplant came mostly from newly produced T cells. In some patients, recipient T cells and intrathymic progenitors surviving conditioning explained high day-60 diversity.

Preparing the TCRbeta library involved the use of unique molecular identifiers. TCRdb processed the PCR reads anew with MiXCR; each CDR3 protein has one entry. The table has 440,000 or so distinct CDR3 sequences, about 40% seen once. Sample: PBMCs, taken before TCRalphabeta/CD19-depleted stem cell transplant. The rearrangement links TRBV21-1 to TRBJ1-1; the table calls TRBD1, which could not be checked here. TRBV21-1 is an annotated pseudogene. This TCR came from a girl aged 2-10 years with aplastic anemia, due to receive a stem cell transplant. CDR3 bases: TGTGCCAGCAGGACCGGGACACCAAACACTGAAGCTTTCTTT. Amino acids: CASRTGTPNTEAFF.